A selection of T cell receptor beta chains follows, all from one sample in a study of T cells in Graves' hyperthyroidism and ophthalmopathy. TCRdb re-derived calls from the multiplex PCR reads in MiXCR, one entry per CDR3 protein. The sample records 600,000 or so distinct CDR3 sequences, about 14% being singletons. Sequenced: blood. The receptors originated from a woman in her forties or fifties with Graves' ophthalmopathy. CDR3s include the opening cysteine and the closing phenylalanine or tryptophan. A D gene is named only where the DNA matches it firmly.

>TRBJ2-1|TRBV28|-
CASSFAGRDYNEQFF
>TRBJ1-4|TRBV4-3|TRBD1
CASSQGTGTDEKLFF
>TRBJ2-3|TRBV29-1|TRBD2
CSVEAPTGTSGRTDTQYF
>TRBJ2-2|TRBV6-2/TRBV6-3|TRBD1
CASSLWGQGRPNTGELFF
>TRBJ2-5|TRBV27|TRBD2
CASKLSGRSLVETQYF
>TRBJ2-1|TRBV14|TRBD2
CASSQAGTSGGGPEQFF
>TRBJ2-1|TRBV5-1|TRBD2
CASSPGLLTSGSYNEQFF
>TRBJ2-3|TRBV20-1|TRBD2
CSARVHRTSGTTDTQYF
>TRBJ2-7|TRBV2|TRBD1
CASNAGTGYSYEQYF
>TRBJ1-6|TRBV7-2|-
CASSLMYPGGRRYNSPLHF
>TRBJ1-2|TRBV6-1|TRBD1
CASKARDRGIQFNYGYTF
>TRBJ2-3|TRBV4-1|-
CASSHGPDTQYF
>TRBJ2-7|TRBV28|TRBD1
CASSFETNDRGFYEQYF
>TRBJ2-7|TRBV11-3|TRBD1
CASSLGTGVLYEQYF
>TRBJ2-7|TRBV11-1|-
CASSLIGEQGREQYF
>TRBJ1-2|TRBV28|-
CATAVSGGLVGYGYTF
>TRBJ2-7|TRBV28|TRBD2
CASSHSFATSGSMMPYEQYF
>TRBJ2-3|TRBV4-3|-
CASSQTGRTDTQYF
>TRBJ1-1|TRBV11-1|TRBD1
CASRPITGADTEAFF
>TRBJ1-5|TRBV6-1|-
CASSDGSRAPGNQPQHF
>TRBJ1-3|TRBV5-1|-
CASSRLPLSGNTIYF
>TRBJ2-1|TRBV6-2/TRBV6-3|-
CASSYPPRDEQFF
>TRBJ2-2|TRBV18|TRBD1
CASSFGQGTGGELFF
>TRBJ1-4|TRBV5-1|-
CASSFTGTEDEKLFF
>TRBJ2-7|TRBV28|TRBD2
CASSVIGRSSYEQYF
>TRBJ2-7|TRBV3-1|TRBD2
CASSQDSSGNSYEQYF
>TRBJ1-3|TRBV11-1|-
CASSVTVDSGDTIYF
>TRBJ2-5|TRBV24-1|-
CATSDLLRGGVETQYF
>TRBJ2-1|TRBV6-1|TRBD2
CASSATSGRALGNEQFF
>TRBJ2-7|TRBV19|TRBD1
CASSSGTGNYEQYF
>TRBJ1-1|TRBV6-5|-
CASSLRTVNTEAFF
>TRBJ2-3|TRBV5-1|-
CASSGGGRVITDTQYF
>TRBJ2-1|TRBV12-3/TRBV12-4|-
CASSDPSAFSYNEQFF
>TRBJ2-2|TRBV12-3/TRBV12-4|-
CASSFSPHTTGELFF
>TRBJ2-1|TRBV3-1|TRBD2
CASSQDPGRGRALYNEQFF
>TRBJ2-1|TRBV29-1|-
CSGDTSYNEQFF
>TRBJ1-4|TRBV18|-
CASSPGLDEKLFF
>TRBJ1-1|TRBV28|TRBD1
CASSLWTGGRMNTEAFF
>TRBJ2-5|TRBV30|TRBD1
CAWSAGTGGFKTQYF
>TRBJ2-1|TRBV7-9|TRBD1
CASTPGTGGDEQFF
>TRBJ1-4|TRBV7-2|-
CASSLDSVPTNEKLFF
>TRBJ1-5|TRBV12-3/TRBV12-4|-
CASSRDTGGQPQHF
>TRBJ2-1|TRBV12-3/TRBV12-4|TRBD2
CASSLAGGGGAGNEQFF
>TRBJ2-3|TRBV29-1|-
CSVDLLTDTQYF
>TRBJ2-5|TRBV12-3/TRBV12-4|TRBD1
CASSGRTGGGETQYF
>TRBJ1-1|TRBV6-1|-
CASSRLGLRKLNTEAFF
>TRBJ2-7|TRBV7-2|-
CASSLGGSSSYEQYF
>TRBJ1-4|TRBV4-3|TRBD1
CASSQDRVDRGGEKLFF
>TRBJ1-1|TRBV18|-
CASSPRRTGKETEAFF
>TRBJ2-7|TRBV2|-
CATITGTNYEQYF
>TRBJ2-7|TRBV7-2|TRBD1
CASSPDRGLYYEQYF
>TRBJ1-2|TRBV12-3/TRBV12-4|TRBD1
CASSTATGHGYTF